The rows below give T cell receptor beta chains drawn from one sample of a study of CD4 T cells in relation to SARS-CoV-2 and coronaviruses. The protocol was immunoSEQ multiplex PCR, while the TCRdb copy is restricted to in-frame clones and leaves out a portion. The table includes tens of thousands of clones, approximately 90% detected once. Sequenced material: memory CD4+ T cells from PBMCs. The receptors were sampled from a human donor in good health. Each CDR3 is given with its conserved first and last residue. The order of the fields is V gene, J gene, D gene, CDR3 length, clone size, CDR3 DNA, CDR3 protein. D genes are given only for firm matches. Clone size appears in some rows only: once, few, many, or a class for an expanded clone.

V gene: TRBV7-3; J gene: TRBJ2-2; D gene: TRBD1; CDR3 length: 17; clone size: .; CDR3 DNA: TGTGCCAGCAGCCTGACAGGGGGGCGGCCGACGGCCGGGGAGCTGTTTTTT; CDR3 protein: CASSLTGGRPTAGELFF
V gene: TRBV18; J gene: TRBJ2-2; D gene: .; CDR3 length: 14; clone size: .; CDR3 DNA: TGTGCCAGCTCACCACGGCGGGGTATCGGGGAGCTGTTTTTT; CDR3 protein: CASSPRRGIGELFF
V gene: TRBV19; J gene: TRBJ2-6; D gene: .; CDR3 length: 13; clone size: .; CDR3 DNA: TGTGCCACCAACAGGGCTGGGGCCAACGTCCTGACTTTC; CDR3 protein: CATNRAGANVLTF
V gene: TRBV10-1; J gene: TRBJ1-6; D gene: .; CDR3 length: 12; clone size: few; CDR3 DNA: TGCGCCAGCAGTGAGCCACAGGGACCCCTCCACTTT; CDR3 protein: CASSEPQGPLHF
V gene: TRBV6-5; J gene: TRBJ2-4; D gene: TRBD1; CDR3 length: 16; clone size: once; CDR3 DNA: TGTGCCAGCAGTTCGGACAGGGTCGTTACCAAAAACATTCAGTACTTC; CDR3 protein: CASSSDRVVTKNIQYF
V gene: TRBV15; J gene: TRBJ1-2; D gene: .; CDR3 length: 17; clone size: .; CDR3 DNA: TGTGCCACCAGCAGAGATGAAAGGGGAAGAGCTAACTATGGCTACACCTTC; CDR3 protein: CATSRDERGRANYGYTF
V gene: TRBV24-1; J gene: TRBJ2-7; D gene: TRBD1; CDR3 length: 15; clone size: few; CDR3 DNA: TGTGCCACCAGTCCTAGGGACAGGGGGACTTACGAGCAGTACTTC; CDR3 protein: CATSPRDRGTYEQYF
V gene: TRBV3-1/TRBV3-2; J gene: TRBJ2-7; D gene: .; CDR3 length: 18; clone size: .; CDR3 DNA: TGTGCCAGCAGCCAAGATCCGTTGTGGGGGCGCAAGTCCTACGAGCAGTACTTC; CDR3 protein: CASSQDPLWGRKSYEQYF
V gene: TRBV7-8; J gene: TRBJ2-7; D gene: .; CDR3 length: 16; clone size: once; CDR3 DNA: TGTGCCAGCAGCTTAGGGGGGTTTGAAGGGGTCTACGAGCAGTACTTC; CDR3 protein: CASSLGGFEGVYEQYF
V gene: TRBV7-9; J gene: TRBJ1-3; D gene: .; CDR3 length: 13; clone size: once; CDR3 DNA: TGTGCCAGCAGCTTAGACTCTGGAAACACCATATATTTT; CDR3 protein: CASSLDSGNTIYF
V gene: TRBV18; J gene: TRBJ2-2; D gene: .; CDR3 length: 16; clone size: .; CDR3 DNA: TGTGCCAGCTCACCACCAACAGGGAGTGAAGGCGGGGAGCTGTTTTTT; CDR3 protein: CASSPPTGSEGGELFF
V gene: TRBV27; J gene: TRBJ1-1; D gene: TRBD1; CDR3 length: 15; clone size: .; CDR3 DNA: TGTGCCAGCAGTCCACCCCGGACAGGGGGCACTGAAGCTTTCTTT; CDR3 protein: CASSPPRTGGTEAFF